This T cell receptor (beta chain) appears in the sequencing data of a study of OX40 agonist ivuxolimab in advanced cancers. CDR1 and CDR2 from the germline V gene are SGDLS and YYNGEE. The length of the CDR3 is 14 residues. With 4 bases removed from V and 0 bases from J, the gap between germline ends came to 10 bases. Profiled with immunoSEQ multiplex PCR; TCRdb holds only in-frame clones, not every one. Altogether around 30,000 clones are present, over 80% being singletons, with the ten largest covering approximately 20%. This TCR came from an adult with an advanced solid tumor such as melanoma, head and neck, liver or kidney cancer. The V and J genes are TRBV9 and TRBJ2-5; D is perhaps TRBD2 (5 bases). The sample in question was CD4+ or CD8+ T cells sorted from blood, obtained in a trial of the OX40 agonist ivuxolimab. The CDR3 sequence is CASSFLGDQETQYF. The CDR3 DNA sequence: TGTGCCAGCAGCTTCCTCGGGGACCAAGAGACCCAGTACTTC.